The clone carrying this TCR beta chain was seen many times. These data belong to a study of T cells in Graves' hyperthyroidism and ophthalmopathy. The source material, RNA transcripts, was used to amplify TCR beta CDR3 regions. First-round RT-PCR with HTBI primers amplified the TCR CDR3 region. TCRdb re-derived calls from the multiplex PCR reads in MiXCR, one entry per CDR3 protein. The sample consists of about 680,000 distinct CDR3 sequences, approximately 40% of them appearing once. This CDR3 has 13 residues. Germline-derived CDR1 and CDR2 are SGHTA and FQGNSA. Trimming stripped 5 bases from V and 13 bases from J, with 20 bases between.

The chain has TRBV7-2 and TRBJ1-1; D is perhaps TRBD1 (5 bases). Specimen: blood. The receptor's source is a middle-aged woman with Graves' hyperthyroidism. CDR3: CASSDSPETEGFF. CDR3 sequence (DNA): TGTGCCAGCAGCGATAGCCCCGAGACAGAGGGTTTCTTT.